The 20 T cell receptor beta chains below all came from one sample that was sequenced in a study of cytomegalovirus exposure and HLA in healthy donors. Vbeta (60) and Jbeta (13) primers were used in the PCR. Sequencing was performed with immunoSEQ multiplex PCR; in TCRdb, only in-frame clones are kept and a portion is missing. The data show over 95,000 clones, around 77% seen once. Sequenced sample: PBMCs. These receptors originate from a woman in her twenties or thirties in good health and CMV-seropositive.

This clone occurred a few times. The V gene is TRBV29-1, the J gene TRBJ2-7; TRBD1 might be the D (6 bases). Germline CDR1 reads SQVTM; CDR2 reads ANQGSEA. Trimming left V 1 base short and J 4 bases short, with 14 bases between. This CDR3 spans 14 amino acids. CDR3: CSVEGGQGRYEQYF. The CDR3 DNA reads as TGCAGCGTTGAAGGGGGGCAGGGTCGATACGAGCAGTACTTC.

The V gene is TRBV2, the J gene TRBJ2-1, with 11 bases identical to TRBD1. Trimming removed 6 bases from V and 7 bases from J; junction bases left unmatched: 8. This CDR3 has 15 residues. Germline loops: CDR1 SNHLY, CDR2 FYNNEI. CDR3 loop: CASRPDRGQVNEQFF. The CDR3 bases are TGTGCCAGCAGGCCGGACAGGGGGCAAGTTAATGAGCAGTTCTTC.

This rearrangement joins TRBV4-1 to TRBJ1-5, with D unresolved. The length of the CDR3 is 18 residues. Trimming took 1 base from V and 4 from J, leaving 20 bases between them. Germline assignment: CDR1 MGHRA and CDR2 YSYEKL. The DNA for the CDR3 is TGCGCCAGCAGCCAAGTTCCGGGAATCGTCGTGGTAAATCAGCCCCAGCATTTT. It encodes CASSQVPGIVVVNQPQHF.

The chain has TRBV4-1 and TRBJ2-7, with TRBD2 as a possible D gene (5 bases). This CDR3 is built from 14 residues. Germline CDR1 MGHRA, CDR2 YSYEKL. V was pared by 1 base and J by 2 bases, with 9 bases between. CDR3 bases: TGCGCCAGCAGCCAAGTCCTGGGAGCCTACGAGCAGTACTTC. This gives the protein CASSQVLGAYEQYF.

Comment on this clone: A junction end diverges from the germline sequence, so it may reflect a read error. The genes are TRBV7-7 and TRBJ2-3; D may be TRBD2 (6 bases). This CDR3 has 14 residues. In germline, CDR1 is SSHAT, CDR2 FNYEAQ (reference sequence). In nucleotides, the CDR3 is TGTGCTAGCAGCTTAACCGGGACTTCGGAAACGCAGTATTTT. Protein sequence: CASSLTGTSETQYF.

J is TRBJ2-7 and V is TRBV6-1; 8 bases line up with TRBD1. After removal of 2 bases from V and 2 bases from J, the junction contained 2 bases not matched to a gene. Per germline, CDR1 MNHNS and CDR2 SASEGT. The CDR3 totals 14 residues. The CDR3 nucleotides read TGTGCCAGCAGTGAATTGGGACAGGCCTACGAGCAGTACTTC. Translation gives CASSELGQAYEQYF.

The chain carries TRBV19 and TRBJ2-7; 11 nucleotides align to TRBD2. Germline V CDR1 and CDR2: LNHDA, SQIVND (reference sequence). The V segment lost 5 bases and the J segment 3 bases; nucleotides outside the gene matches: 6. The CDR3 covers 15 residues. CDR3 amino acids: CASSPGTSGVYEQYF. The CDR3 nucleotides are TGTGCCAGTAGTCCTGGGACTAGCGGCGTCTACGAGCAGTACTTC.

This clone was detected a few times. The chain couples TRBV6-5 to TRBJ1-1; 7 bases line up with TRBD1. J gave up 1 base and V 7 bases, and 3 bases lay outside the gene matches. CDR1 and CDR2 from the germline V gene are MNHEY and SVGAGI. The length of the CDR3 is 13 residues. CDR3 nucleotide sequence: TGTGCCAGCAAAAGGGGGCCGAACACTGAAGCTTTCTTT. This sequence encodes CASKRGPNTEAFF.

V gene TRBV2 combines with J gene TRBJ1-1, with D unclear. Between the trimmed V and J ends, which lost 6 bases and 2 bases, there was a span of 13 bases. Germline CDR1 SNHLY, CDR2 FYNNEI. The CDR3 has 14 amino acids. The CDR3 DNA is TGTGCCAGCAGCGACGGACTAGTAAACACTGAAGCTTTCTTT. This codes for CASSDGLVNTEAFF.

This chain joins TRBV28 and TRBJ2-6; D gene ambiguous. The CDR3 loop spans 15 amino acids. V gave up 3 bases and J gave up 1 base, with 7 bases separating them. From germline, CDR1 is MDHEN and CDR2 SYDVKM. CDR3 sequence (DNA): TGTGCCAGCAGTTTTTTGCGTTCTGGGGCCAACGTCCTGACTTTC. Translating it yields CASSFLRSGANVLTF.

The chain uses TRBV7-9 and TRBJ2-7; a possible D gene is TRBD1 (5 bases). From germline, CDR1 is SEHNR and CDR2 FQNEAQ (reference sequence). The CDR3 consists of 15 residues. With 5 bases removed from V and 1 base from J, the gap between germline ends came to 15 bases. DNA for the CDR3: TGTGCCAGCAGCCCCGCGACAGATTGGTCCTACGAGCAGTACTTC. Translated, it gives CASSPATDWSYEQYF.

The chain has TRBV9 and TRBJ2-2, with 14 bases aligning to TRBD2. J was trimmed by 7 bases and V by 3 bases; bases with no gene match: 2. The CDR3 consists of 15 residues. Germline values: CDR1 SGDLS, CDR2 YYNGEE. The CDR3 nucleotides read TGTGCCAGCAGCGCGGGACTAGCGGGAGTCGGGGAGCTGTTTTTT. This gives the protein CASSAGLAGVGELFF.

This clone was recorded a few times. This chain uses TRBV9 with TRBJ1-6; D remains unclear. CDR3 length: 14 amino acids. CDR1 is SGDLS, CDR2 YYNGEE, per germline. V shed 2 bases and J shed 8 bases, with 11 bases lying between them. The DNA for the CDR3 is TGTGCCAGCAGCGTTGAGGCGGGTGATTCACCCCTCCACTTT. It encodes CASSVEAGDSPLHF.

The chain combines TRBV18 with TRBJ1-3; the D is unclear. The CDR3 is made up of 17 amino acids. V lost 0 bases and J 0 bases, leaving 12 bases between the germline ends. Germline CDR1 and CDR2: KGHSH and LQKENI. CDR3 loop: CASSPPVTGVSGNTIYF. CDR3 sequence (DNA): TGTGCCAGCTCACCACCGGTCACGGGAGTCTCTGGAAACACCATATATTTT. The full variable domain, completed using reference TRBV18 and TRBJ1-3, is NAGVMQNPRHLVRRRGQEARLRCSPMKGHSHVYWYRQLPEEGLKFMVYLQKENIIDESGMPKERFSAEFPKEGPSILRIQQVVRGDSAAYFCASSPPVTGVSGNTIYFGEGSWLTVV.

V gene TRBV30 combines with J gene TRBJ2-1; D unclear. The V end lost 4 bases, the J end lost 6 bases, and 13 bases lay between the germline ends. Germline V gives CDR1 GTSNPN, CDR2 SVGIG (reference sequence). This CDR3 has 13 residues. Here the CDR3 DNA reads TGTGCCTGGATTGGTGTCAGTTTCAATGAGCAGTTCTTC. Its protein product is CAWIGVSFNEQFF.

The sample holds one count of this clone. This chain joins TRBV19 and TRBJ1-2; D remains unclear. Germline values: CDR1 LNHDA, CDR2 SQIVND (reference sequence). Trimming took 5 bases from V and 3 from J, leaving 19 bases between them. CDR3 length: 16 amino acids. The CDR3 coding sequence is TGTGCCAGTAGTTCCTCTGATTGGGCAGTCCACTATGGCTACACCTTC. It is translated as CASSSSDWAVHYGYTF.

The chain recombines TRBV7-2 with TRBJ2-3; D might be TRBD2 (6 bases). Germline V CDR1 and CDR2: SGHTA, FQGNSA. This CDR3 is 14 amino acids long. V lost 8 bases, J lost 2 bases, and 14 bases lay in between. This chain's CDR3 is CASGISGHTDTQYF. The CDR3 coding sequence is TGTGCCAGCGGAATTAGCGGTCACACAGATACGCAGTATTTT.

This clone has more than one count but fewer than ten. V is TRBV6-1 and J is TRBJ1-2; possibly TRBD1 for D (6 bases). The germline V gene has CDR1 MNHNS and CDR2 SASEGT. The CDR3 loop spans 15 amino acids. V lost 5 bases to trimming and J lost 0 bases, with 13 bases between them. The CDR3 DNA reads TGTGCCAGCAGTATCACAGGGAACGCTAACTATGGCTACACCTTC. As protein: CASSITGNANYGYTF.

The genes are TRBV5-1 and TRBJ2-5; 8 bases are a match to TRBD2. After removal of 4 bases from V and 4 bases from J, the junction contained 18 bases not matched to a gene. This CDR3 is built from 18 residues. Germline-derived CDR1 and CDR2 are SGHRS and YFSETQ. The CDR3 sequence is CASSPLGSGGLGVETQYF. The CDR3 DNA reads as TGCGCCAGCAGCCCCTTGGGGAGCGGGGGTTTGGGGGTAGAGACCCAGTACTTC.

CDR3 bases: TGTGCCAGCAGCTTGTTTCTAGCGGGAGACGAGACCCAGTACTTC. Translated, it gives CASSLFLAGDETQYF. The gene calls are TRBV11-2 and TRBJ2-5; 10 bases are a match to TRBD2. Trimming took 3 bases from V and 5 from J; bases not matched to a gene: 6. The CDR3 spans 15 residues. Germline CDR1 reads SGHAT; CDR2 reads FQNNGV.